This T cell receptor (beta chain) was observed in a study of blood T cell repertoires in COVID-19. As for the study in general: PBMCs, B-cell-depleted T cells, or T cells provided the cDNA or gDNA that made up the material.

The V gene end was trimmed by 3 bases and the J gene end by 4 bases; junction bases not matched to a gene: 4. The CDR3 has 14 amino acids. Germline lookup yields CDR1 KGHSH and CDR2 LQKENI. How the authors handled the data: Amplification from reference gene primers served as the basis for estimated nucleated cell counts. Using immunoSEQ multiplex PCR, the repertoire was profiled, and TCRdb retains in-frame clones only, with some absent. The V and J calls and clone size come from that table; D and trimming were worked out from the DNA. This sample carries approximately 330,000 clones, roughly 88% of them seen once, and the ten largest clones take about 3.9%. This clone was counted once.

The rearrangement links TRBV18 to TRBJ2-3; the match to TRBD2 covers 7 bases. Sample: peripheral blood. This sequence originates from a woman aged 50 to 60 with active or convalescent COVID-19. The CDR3: CASSPLAGADTQYF. Here the CDR3 DNA reads TGTGCCAGCTCACCCTTGGCGGGAGCAGATACGCAGTATTTT. Full variable domain (outside the CDR3, taken from reference TRBV18 and TRBJ2-3): NAGVMQNPRHLVRRRGQEARLRCSPMKGHSHVYWYRQLPEEGLKFMVYLQKENIIDESGMPKERFSAEFPKEGPSILRIQQVVRGDSAAYFCASSPLAGADTQYFGPGTRLTVL.